The TCR beta chain under discussion was sequenced for a study of T-cell memory formation after mild COVID-19. As to this clonotype: Its cognate antigen is unknown.

Findings and limits, study-wide: While clones contracting from day 15 to 85 were balanced between CD4 and CD8, later expanders leaned CD4+. Several responding clones turned up in pre-infection memory, indicating that cross-reactive memory may have taken part.

In germline, CDR1 is LGHNA, CDR2 YNFKEQ. V dropped 4 bases and J dropped 3 bases, with 19 bases sitting between them. There are 17 residues in the CDR3. Sample barcodes and UMIs were carried by the TCR alpha and TCR beta cDNA libraries that 5'RACE generated with constant-segment primers. TCRdb independently ran MiXCR on the 5' RACE reads; one entry per CDR3 protein. The repertoire holds tens of thousands of distinct CDR3 sequences, with 5.5% to 7% as singletons. The source of this sequence is an adult who had mild COVID-19 (a few samples of this study predate the infection). Cell type and time point are not known. The sequencing sample was made of PBMCs or a T cell subset sorted from them (not recorded which). V is TRBV4-2 and J is TRBJ1-5; D is possibly TRBD1 (5 bases). The CDR3 DNA reads as TGTGCCAGCAGCCTAAGGGGAACCAGGGATGCCAATCAGCCCCAGCATTTT. As protein: CASSLRGTRDANQPQHF.